These 17 T cell receptor beta chains were sequenced from one sample in a study of OX40 agonist ivuxolimab in advanced cancers. Measured with immunoSEQ multiplex PCR; TCRdb has only the in-frame clones, and not every one. This table has some 25,000 clones, around 86% appearing once. This specimen consisted of CD4+ or CD8+ T cells sorted from blood, obtained in a trial of the OX40 agonist ivuxolimab. The origin of the receptors is an adult with an advanced solid tumor such as melanoma, head and neck, liver or kidney cancer.

The chain combines TRBV6-1 with TRBJ2-7, with D perhaps TRBD1 or TRBD2 (7 bases each). Trimming left V 10 bases short and J 1 base short, with 11 bases between. Germline V gene lookup returns CDR1 MNHNS and CDR2 SASEGT. The CDR3 runs to 12 residues. In DNA form, the CDR3 reads TGTGCCATCAGGGGGGGGTCCTACGAGCAGTACTTC. Translating it yields CAIRGGSYEQYF.

The chain employs TRBV11-2 and TRBJ2-7, with D tentatively TRBD2 (6 bases). V lost 2 bases, J lost 4 bases, and 15 bases lay in between. Germline V gives CDR1 SGHAT, CDR2 FQNNGV. The CDR3 totals 15 residues. CDR3 region: CASSLSLGGAYEQYF. The CDR3 DNA reads TGTGCCAGCAGCTTAAGCCTCGGGGGTGCGTACGAGCAGTACTTC.

The chain uses TRBV2 and TRBJ2-5; 9 bases agree with TRBD2. Germline V gene sequence: CDR1 SNHLY, CDR2 FYNNEI. The CDR3 extends over 14 amino acids. After removal of 9 bases from V and 4 bases from J, the junction contained 9 bases not matched to a gene. The CDR3 reads CASFAGGLPETQYF. The CDR3 DNA is TGTGCCAGTTTCGCGGGGGGGCTTCCAGAGACCCAGTACTTC.

The CDR3 DNA reads as TGTGCCAGCAGTGAAAAAGGGGCTTATAATTCACCCCTCCACTTT. Its translation: CASSEKGAYNSPLHF. This rearrangement joins TRBV2 to TRBJ1-6, with D perhaps TRBD1 (5 bases). V was clipped by 2 bases and J by 4 bases, with 9 bases between them. CDR1 is SNHLY, CDR2 FYNNEI, per germline. The CDR3 covers 15 residues.

This chain joins TRBV9 and TRBJ1-2; TRBD1 might be the D (6 bases). This CDR3 is built from 17 residues. Germline V gives CDR1 SGDLS, CDR2 YYNGEE. The ends were cut back, 0 bases at V and 8 bases at J, with 23 bases in the middle. The CDR3 DNA reads TGTGCCAGCAGCGTAGATAGGACGGGGGCGCGAGAAGAAGGCTACACCTTC. It translates to CASSVDRTGAREEGYTF.

This clone appeared a single time. The V and J genes are TRBV7-6 and TRBJ2-5; D unclear. Trimming pared 3 bases from V and 5 bases from J, leaving 4 bases between. The CDR3 runs 11 residues. The germline gives CDR1 SGHVS, CDR2 FNYEAQ. CDR3 protein: CASSFAETQYF. DNA of the CDR3: TGTGCCAGCAGCTTTGCGGAGACCCAGTACTTC. The full variable domain, with the rest looked up from reference TRBV7-6 and TRBJ2-5, is GAGVSQSPRYKVTKRGQDVALRCDPISGHVSLYWYRQALGQGPEFLTYFNYEAQQDKSGLPNDRFSAERPEGSISTLTIQRTEQRDSAMYRCASSFAETQYFGPGTRLLVL.

CDR3 sequence: CASSLGDRGDTEAFF. The CDR3 nucleotides read TGTGCCAGCAGCTTAGGGGACAGGGGAGATACTGAAGCTTTCTTT. The chain carries TRBV11-2 and TRBJ1-1; TRBD1 matches 10 bases. This CDR3 is 15 amino acids long. The V segment lost 1 base and the J segment 5 bases; nucleotides outside the gene matches: 4. The germline gives CDR1 SGHAT, CDR2 FQNNGV.

This clone is medium-sized in the sample. J is TRBJ2-5 and V is TRBV4-1, with 10 bases aligning to TRBD2. The CDR3 runs to 17 residues. Per germline, CDR1 MGHRA and CDR2 YSYEKL. The J segment lost 2 bases and the V segment lost 3 bases, leaving 9 bases of the junction unmatched. The CDR3 protein is CASSQAVRAGGQETQYF. In nucleotides, the CDR3 is TGCGCCAGCAGCCAGGCAGTGCGAGCGGGAGGGCAAGAGACCCAGTACTTC.

J is TRBJ2-1 and V is TRBV4-1, with 13 bases lining up with TRBD2. This CDR3 is 17 amino acids long. V dropped 0 bases and J dropped 12; count of bases not matched to a gene: 11. The germline V gene encodes CDR1 MGHRA and CDR2 YSYEKL. The CDR3 sequence: CASSQEGTSGAFLRQFF. The CDR3 nucleotides read TGCGCCAGCAGCCAAGAAGGGACTAGCGGGGCCTTTCTTAGGCAGTTCTTC.

J is TRBJ1-2 and V is TRBV29-1; D call uncertain. Between the trimmed V and J ends, which lost 4 bases and 2 bases, there was a span of 14 bases. Germline V gene data show CDR1 as SQVTM and CDR2 as ANQGSEA. CDR3 length: 14 residues. CDR3 bases: TGCAGCGTTGTAGCCACCGCTTCGAACTATGGCTACACCTTC. Amino acid sequence: CSVVATASNYGYTF.

The chain recombines TRBV7-9 with TRBJ2-5, with a tentative D call TRBD2 (5 bases). The J call may be incorrect, as the DNA end agrees better with TRBJ2-7. The CDR3 is 14 amino acids. The V gene's germline CDR1 is SEHNR and CDR2 FQNEAQ (reference sequence). The CDR3 DNA sequence: TGTGCCAGCAGCTTTTACGGACCGGAGGACGAGCAGTACTTC. This translates into CASSFYGPEDEQYF.

V and J are TRBV29-1 and TRBJ2-7; no definite D call. Germline V lookup: CDR1 SQVTM, CDR2 ANQGSEA. V shed 5 bases and J shed 3 bases, with 14 bases lying between them. The CDR3 runs to 13 residues. The CDR3 protein is CSVSRYDSYEQYF. The CDR3 coding sequence is TGCAGCGTTTCCAGATACGATAGCTACGAGCAGTACTTC.

There are a few counts of this clone. The chain couples TRBV4-1 to TRBJ2-1; tentative D call: TRBD1 (6 bases). The V gene's germline CDR1 is MGHRA and CDR2 YSYEKL. V was shortened by 2 bases and J by 7 bases, with 15 bases between the two germline ends. The CDR3 is 15 residues long. CDR3 in amino acids: CASSQHSQGANEQFF. DNA for the CDR3: TGCGCCAGCAGCCAACATTCACAGGGCGCGAATGAGCAGTTCTTC.

This chain links TRBV14 with TRBJ2-7; no firm D call. Germline CDR1 SGHDN, CDR2 FVKESK. CDR3 length equals 14 residues. Trimming took off 2 bases at V and 1 base at J, with 9 bases between the two ends. The CDR3 DNA is TGTGCCAGCAGCCAATTAGCCAGATCCTACGAGCAGTACTTC. This gives the protein CASSQLARSYEQYF. The whole variable domain, remainder taken from reference TRBV14 and TRBJ2-7, is EAGVTQFPSHSVIEKGQTVTLRCDPISGHDNLYWYRRVMGKEIKFLLHFVKESKQDESGMPNNRFLAERTGGTYSTLKVQPAELEDSGVYFCASSQLARSYEQYFGPGTRLTVT.

V and J are TRBV4-1 and TRBJ1-5; D is ambiguous. Trimming removed 1 base from V and 1 base from J, with 5 bases in between. The germline CDR1 and CDR2 sequences are MGHRA and YSYEKL. The CDR3 runs 14 residues. The CDR3 coding sequence is TGCGCCAGCAGCCAAGTGCAGAGCAATCAGCCCCAGCATTTT. Residues: CASSQVQSNQPQHF.

The chain recombines TRBV6-4 with TRBJ2-3; D not certain. This CDR3 is 13 amino acids long. V was clipped by 3 bases and J by 2 bases, with 6 bases between them. Per the germline V gene, CDR1 is MRHNA and CDR2 is SNTAGT. CDR3 in amino acids: CASSERDTDTQYF. CDR3 nucleotide sequence: TGTGCCAGCAGTGAGCGCGACACAGATACGCAGTATTTT.

The CDR3 spells CASSQVAGFLYGYTF. The CDR3 DNA sequence: TGCGCCAGCAGCCAAGTAGCAGGGTTCCTCTATGGCTACACCTTC. This chain joins TRBV4-1 and TRBJ1-2, with a possible D match to TRBD1 (5 bases). In germline, CDR1 is MGHRA, CDR2 YSYEKL. CDR3 length: 15 amino acids. Trimming removed 1 base from V and 4 bases from J, with 13 bases in between.